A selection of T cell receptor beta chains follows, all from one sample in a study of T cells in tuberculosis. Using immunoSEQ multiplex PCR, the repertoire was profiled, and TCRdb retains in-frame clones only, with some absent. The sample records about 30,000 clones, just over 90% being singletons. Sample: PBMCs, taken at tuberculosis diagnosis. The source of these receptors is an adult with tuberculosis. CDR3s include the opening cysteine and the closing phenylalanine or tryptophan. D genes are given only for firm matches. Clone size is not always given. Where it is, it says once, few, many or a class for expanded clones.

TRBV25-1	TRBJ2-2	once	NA	TGTGCCAGCAGCCCCAGGATGAACACCGGGGAGCTGTTTTTT	CASSPRMNTGELFF
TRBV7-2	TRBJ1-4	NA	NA	TGTGCCAGCAGCTTAGCGTTGGGGCAGATCGAAAAACTGTTTTTT	CASSLALGQIEKLFF
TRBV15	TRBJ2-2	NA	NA	TGTGCCACCAGCAGAGATCGACAGCCGACCGGGGAGCTGTTTTTT	CATSRDRQPTGELFF
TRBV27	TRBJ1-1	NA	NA	TGTGCCAGCAGTTTTGGGGGGGGGAACACTGAAGCTTTCTTT	CASSFGGGNTEAFF
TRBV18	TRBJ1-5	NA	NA	TGTGCCAGCTCACCACGGCGGGAGGGCCTGCCCCAGCATTTT	CASSPRREGLPQHF
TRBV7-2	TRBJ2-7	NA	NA	TGTGCCACCGGGGATCTGGGCTACGAGCAGTACTTC	CATGDLGYEQYF
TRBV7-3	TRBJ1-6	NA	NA	TGTGCCAGCAGCCTTACCTCCAGGGGTCGGGGCTATAATTCACCCCTCCACTTT	CASSLTSRGRGYNSPLHF
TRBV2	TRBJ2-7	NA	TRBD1	TGTGCCAGCCTACGGGACAGGGGCGCCTACGAGCAGTACTTC	CASLRDRGAYEQYF
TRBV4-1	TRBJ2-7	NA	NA	TGCGCCAGTCGAGGGCCCAACGGCGACGAGCAGTACTTC	CASRGPNGDEQYF
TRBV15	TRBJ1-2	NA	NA	TGTGCCACCAGCAGAGATCGGGTATCCTCCTATGGCTACACCTTC	CATSRDRVSSYGYTF
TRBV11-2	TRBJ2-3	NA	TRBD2	TGTGCCAGCAGCTTAGATAGGACTAGCGGGATGGGAGATACGCAGTATTTT	CASSLDRTSGMGDTQYF
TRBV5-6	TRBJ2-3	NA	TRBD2	TGTGCCAGCAGCTTGCGGGAGGGAAGGAGGGCAGATACGCAGTATTTT	CASSLREGRRADTQYF
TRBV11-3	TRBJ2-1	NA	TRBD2	TGTGCCAGCAGCGAGAGCGGGGGGCGCCTTGAGCAGTTCTTC	CASSESGGRLEQFF
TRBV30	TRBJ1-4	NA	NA	TGTGCCTGGAGTCGGGACAAGGGGTATGAAAAACTGTTTTTT	CAWSRDKGYEKLFF
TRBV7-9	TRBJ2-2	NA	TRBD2	TGTGCCAGCAGCCCTTTCGGACTAGCGGGAGAACCCGGGGAGCTGTTTTTT	CASSPFGLAGEPGELFF
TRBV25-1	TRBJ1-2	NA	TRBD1	TGTGCCAGCAGTGCGGACAGGGGGCGATTCTATGGCTACACCTTC	CASSADRGRFYGYTF
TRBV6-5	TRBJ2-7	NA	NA	TGTGCCAGCAGTCAGGACAGCTCTCACGCCTACGAGCAGTACTTC	CASSQDSSHAYEQYF
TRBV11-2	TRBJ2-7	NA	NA	TGTGCCAGCAGCTCGCCTGGGGCAGCCGATTACTACGAGCAGTACTTC	CASSSPGAADYYEQYF
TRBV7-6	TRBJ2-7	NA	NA	TGTGCCAGCAGCTTTAGGCAGGGCTCCTACGAGCAGTACTTC	CASSFRQGSYEQYF
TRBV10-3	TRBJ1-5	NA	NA	TGTGCCATCAGTGAGGCGATTACAGGGCCTAATCAGCCCCAGCATTTT	CAISEAITGPNQPQHF
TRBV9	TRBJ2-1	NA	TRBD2	TGTGCCAGCAGCGCCACCCTCCTAGCGGGAGGGCATTGGGAGCAGTTCTTC	CASSATLLAGGHWEQFF
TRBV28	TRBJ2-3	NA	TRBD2	TGTGCCAGCAGTGCAATAGCGGGAGCGATGCAGTATTTT	CASSAIAGAMQYF
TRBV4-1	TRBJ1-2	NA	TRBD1	TGCGCCAGCAGCCAAGATGAGCCTTTCCGGGACAGGAGGACTAACTATGGCTACACCTTC	CASSQDEPFRDRRTNYGYTF
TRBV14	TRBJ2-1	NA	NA	TGTGCCAGCAGCCCATTTAGGACTTGGTTCGATGAGCAGTTCTTC	CASSPFRTWFDEQFF
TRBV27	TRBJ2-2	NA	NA	TGTGCCAGCAGTTTCCTCTTAACGAACACCGGGGAGCTGTTTTTT	CASSFLLTNTGELFF
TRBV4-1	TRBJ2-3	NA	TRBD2	TGCGCCAGCAGCCAGGGGTTCGGGGGGTCTAGCACAGATACGCAGTATTTT	CASSQGFGGSSTDTQYF
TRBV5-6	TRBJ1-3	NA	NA	TGTGCCAGCAACACAGGCGCTGGAAACACCATATATTTT	CASNTGAGNTIYF
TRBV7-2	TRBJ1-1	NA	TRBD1	TGTGCCAGCAGCTGGCAGGGGGGTGGCACTGAAGCTTTCTTT	CASSWQGGGTEAFF
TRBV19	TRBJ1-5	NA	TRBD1	TGTGCCAGCAGCAGACAGGGCCCGTTGGTGTATCAGCCCCAGCATTTT	CASSRQGPLVYQPQHF
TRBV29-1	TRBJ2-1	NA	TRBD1	TGCAGCGTCGCCAAGGGGGCAAATGAGCAGTTCTTC	CSVAKGANEQFF
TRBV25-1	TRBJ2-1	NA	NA	TGTGCCAGCAGTGAGAATGGTCCACATTACAATGAGCAGTTCTTC	CASSENGPHYNEQFF
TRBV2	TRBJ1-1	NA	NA	TGTGCCAAGAACGTGGCAGGGGCGCCGCGAGCTTTCTTT	CAKNVAGAPRAFF
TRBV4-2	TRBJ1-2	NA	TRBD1	TGTGCCAGCAGCCAAGAGACAGGGACCCTAATTCAACGTAACTATGGCTACACCTTC	CASSQETGTLIQRNYGYTF
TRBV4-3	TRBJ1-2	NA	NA	TGCGCCAGCAGCCAAGACAGGGGTTCGGTCTATGGCTACACCTTC	CASSQDRGSVYGYTF
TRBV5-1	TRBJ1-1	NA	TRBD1	TGCGCCAGCAGCTCTGGACAGGGGGTCGGGATGAACACTGAAGCTTTCTTT	CASSSGQGVGMNTEAFF
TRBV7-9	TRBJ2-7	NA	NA	TGTGCCAGCAGCTCTGGACTCCTGATCTCCTACGAGCAGTACTTC	CASSSGLLISYEQYF
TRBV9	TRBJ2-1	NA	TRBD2	TGTGCCAGCAGCGTAGCCCTAGCGGGGGCCGGGCAGTTCTTC	CASSVALAGAGQFF
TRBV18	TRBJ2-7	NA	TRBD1	TGTGCCAGCTCCCCGGGACAGACCTACGAGCAGTACTTC	CASSPGQTYEQYF
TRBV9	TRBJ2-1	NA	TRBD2	TGTGCCAGCAGCGTCGCGGAGCGGGAGTATGGGCAGTTCTTC	CASSVAEREYGQFF
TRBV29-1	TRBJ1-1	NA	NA	TGCAGCGTTTCTAGTTGGACAGAAGGAGCTTTCTTT	CSVSSWTEGAFF
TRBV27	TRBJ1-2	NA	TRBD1	TGTGCCAGCAGTTTTATTAACAGGGGGCGCGGAGGCTACACCTTC	CASSFINRGRGGYTF
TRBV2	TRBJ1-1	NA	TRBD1	TGTGCCAGCAGGGAGACAGGGGCCGAAGCTTTCTTT	CASRETGAEAFF
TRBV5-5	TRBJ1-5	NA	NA	TGTGCCAGCAGCACTGGAGAGGTATGGAGCAATCAGCCCCAGCATTTT	CASSTGEVWSNQPQHF
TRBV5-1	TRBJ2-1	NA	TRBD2	TGCGCCAGCAGGATCGGGGGGGCCGGCAATGAGCAGTTCTTC	CASRIGGAGNEQFF
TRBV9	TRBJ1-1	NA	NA	TGTGCCAGCAGCGCTACGGGGAACACTGAAGCTTTCTTT	CASSATGNTEAFF
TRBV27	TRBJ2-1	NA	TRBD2	TGTGCCAGCAGTTTATCCACACTAGCGGGAATCCAGTTCTTC	CASSLSTLAGIQFF
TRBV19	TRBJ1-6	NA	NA	TGTGCCAGTAGCATTACAACGAATTCACCCCTCCACTTT	CASSITTNSPLHF
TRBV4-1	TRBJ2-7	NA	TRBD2	TGCGCCAGCAGCCAAGACAGTGGACTAGCGGGAGGTTACGAGCAGTACTTC	CASSQDSGLAGGYEQYF